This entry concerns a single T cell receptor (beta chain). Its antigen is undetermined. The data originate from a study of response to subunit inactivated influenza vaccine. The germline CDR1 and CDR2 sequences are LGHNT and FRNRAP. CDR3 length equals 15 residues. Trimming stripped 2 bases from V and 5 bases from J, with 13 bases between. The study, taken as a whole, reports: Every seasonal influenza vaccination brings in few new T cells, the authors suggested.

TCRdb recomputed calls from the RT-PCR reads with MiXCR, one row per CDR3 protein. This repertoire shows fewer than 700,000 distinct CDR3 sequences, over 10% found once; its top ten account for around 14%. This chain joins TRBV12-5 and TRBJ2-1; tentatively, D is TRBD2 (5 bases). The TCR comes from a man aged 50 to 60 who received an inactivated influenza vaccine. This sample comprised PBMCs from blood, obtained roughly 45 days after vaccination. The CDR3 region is CASGLTGLPNNEQFF. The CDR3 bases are TGTGCTAGTGGTTTGACTGGACTCCCCAACAATGAGCAGTTCTTC. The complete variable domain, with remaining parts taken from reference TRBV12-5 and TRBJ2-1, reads DARVTQTPRHKVTEMGQEVTMRCQPILGHNTVFWYRQTMMQGLELLAYFRNRAPLDDSGMPKDRFSAEMPDATLATLKIQPSEPRDSAVYFCASGLTGLPNNEQFFGPGTRLTVL.